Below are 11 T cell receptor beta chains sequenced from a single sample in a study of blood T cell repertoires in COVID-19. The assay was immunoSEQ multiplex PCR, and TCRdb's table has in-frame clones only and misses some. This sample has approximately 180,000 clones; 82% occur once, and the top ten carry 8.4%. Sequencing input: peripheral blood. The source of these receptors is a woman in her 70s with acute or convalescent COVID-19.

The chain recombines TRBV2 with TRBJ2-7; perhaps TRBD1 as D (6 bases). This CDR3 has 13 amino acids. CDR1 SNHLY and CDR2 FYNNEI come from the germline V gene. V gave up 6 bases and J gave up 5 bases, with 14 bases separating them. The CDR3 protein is CASRNREIHEQYF. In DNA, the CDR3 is TGTGCCAGCAGGAACAGGGAAATCCACGAGCAGTACTTC.

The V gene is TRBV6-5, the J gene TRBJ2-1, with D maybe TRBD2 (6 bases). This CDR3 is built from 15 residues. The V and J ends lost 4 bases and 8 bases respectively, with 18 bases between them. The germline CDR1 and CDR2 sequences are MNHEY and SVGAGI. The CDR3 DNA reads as TGTGCCAGCAGTTGGGTACGTGGAAGGGAGGATGAGCAGTTCTTC. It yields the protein CASSWVRGREDEQFF.

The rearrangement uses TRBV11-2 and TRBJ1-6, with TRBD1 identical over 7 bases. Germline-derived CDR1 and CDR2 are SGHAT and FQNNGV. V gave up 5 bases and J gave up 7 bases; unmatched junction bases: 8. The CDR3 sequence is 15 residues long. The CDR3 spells CASSHQGRGNSPLHF. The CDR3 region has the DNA TGTGCCAGCAGCCATCAGGGCAGGGGGAATTCACCCCTCCACTTT.

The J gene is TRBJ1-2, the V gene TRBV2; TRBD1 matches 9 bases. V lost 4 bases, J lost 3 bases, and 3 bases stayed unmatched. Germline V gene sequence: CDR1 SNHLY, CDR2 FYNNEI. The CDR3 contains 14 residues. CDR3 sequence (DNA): TGTGCCAGCAGTGCATGGACAGGGGACTATGGCTACACCTTC. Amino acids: CASSAWTGDYGYTF.

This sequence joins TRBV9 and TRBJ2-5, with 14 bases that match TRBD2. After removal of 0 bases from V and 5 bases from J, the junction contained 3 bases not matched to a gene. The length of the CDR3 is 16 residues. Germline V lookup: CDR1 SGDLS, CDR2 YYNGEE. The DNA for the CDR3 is TGTGCCAGCAGCGTAGCCGGGACTAGCGGGAGCGAGACCCAGTACTTC. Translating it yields CASSVAGTSGSETQYF.

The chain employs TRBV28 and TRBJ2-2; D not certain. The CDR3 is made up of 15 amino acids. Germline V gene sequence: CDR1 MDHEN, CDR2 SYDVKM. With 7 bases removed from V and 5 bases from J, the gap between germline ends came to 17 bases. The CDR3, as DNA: TGTGCCAGCACCTCAAATGGTCGAGGTACCGGGGAGCTGTTTTTT. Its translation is CASTSNGRGTGELFF.

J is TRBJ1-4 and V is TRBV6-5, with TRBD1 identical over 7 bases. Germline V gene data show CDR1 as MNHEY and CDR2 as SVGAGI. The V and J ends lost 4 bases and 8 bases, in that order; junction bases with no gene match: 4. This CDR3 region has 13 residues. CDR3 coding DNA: TGTGCCAGCAGTTTTGACAGGGAAGAAAAACTGTTTTTT. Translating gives CASSFDREEKLFF.

This CDR3 is CASSSPGFRNQPQHF. The CDR3, as DNA: TGTGCCAGCAGCTCGCCAGGGTTTCGGAATCAGCCCCAGCATTTT. The gene calls are TRBV7-2 and TRBJ1-5; D might be TRBD1 (5 bases). Germline V lookup: CDR1 SGHTA, CDR2 FQGNSA. V was pared by 4 bases and J by 4 bases, with 14 bases between. The CDR3 runs 15 residues.

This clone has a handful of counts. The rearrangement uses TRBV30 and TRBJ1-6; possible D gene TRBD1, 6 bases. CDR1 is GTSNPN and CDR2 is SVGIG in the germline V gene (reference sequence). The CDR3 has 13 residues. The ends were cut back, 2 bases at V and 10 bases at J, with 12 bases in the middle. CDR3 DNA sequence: TGTGCCTGGAGTTCGGGGGGGCAATCACCCCTCCACTTT. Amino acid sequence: CAWSSGGQSPLHF.

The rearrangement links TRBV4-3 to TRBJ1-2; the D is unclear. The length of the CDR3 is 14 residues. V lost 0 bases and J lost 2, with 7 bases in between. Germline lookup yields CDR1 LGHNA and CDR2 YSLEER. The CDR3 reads CASSQELINYGYTF. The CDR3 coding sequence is TGCGCCAGCAGCCAAGAATTAATCAACTATGGCTACACCTTC.

In nucleotides, the CDR3 is TGTGCCAGCAAACGACAGATTCAAGAGACCCAGTACTTC. Amino acids: CASKRQIQETQYF. V is TRBV28 and J is TRBJ2-5; tentative D call: TRBD1 (5 bases). Trimming shortened V by 7 bases and J by 2 bases, and 11 bases separated the two germline ends. Germline CDR1 reads MDHEN; CDR2 reads SYDVKM. This CDR3 comprises 13 residues.